The present entry profiles one T cell receptor (beta chain) with its context. The CDR3 extends over 19 amino acids. Germline loops: CDR1 SEHNR, CDR2 FQNEAQ (reference sequence). Trimming left V 1 base short and J 2 bases short, with 23 bases between. The authors' processing: Reference gene primer amplification yielded estimated nucleated cell counts. The table came from immunoSEQ multiplex PCR; TCRdb's copy has only in-frame clones and leaves some out. V and J calls and clone size come straight from that table; D and trimming were deduced from the DNA. The data show 30,000 to 50,000 clones, with roughly 94% seen just once and around 4% held by the top ten. The data were obtained in a study of blood T cell repertoires in COVID-19. At the level of the study: Sample material is recorded as cDNA or gDNA derived from T cells, B-cell-depleted T cells, or PBMCs.

Specimen: peripheral blood. The chain combines TRBV7-9 with TRBJ2-5, with a tentative D call TRBD2 (5 bases). This sequence was found in a human donor with active COVID-19. The donor label of this sample is uncertain. Here the CDR3 DNA reads TGTGCCAGCAGCTTAGAGGCCGGCTGGGCGGGTGTGGGGCAAGAGACCCAGTACTTC. Its translation: CASSLEAGWAGVGQETQYF.